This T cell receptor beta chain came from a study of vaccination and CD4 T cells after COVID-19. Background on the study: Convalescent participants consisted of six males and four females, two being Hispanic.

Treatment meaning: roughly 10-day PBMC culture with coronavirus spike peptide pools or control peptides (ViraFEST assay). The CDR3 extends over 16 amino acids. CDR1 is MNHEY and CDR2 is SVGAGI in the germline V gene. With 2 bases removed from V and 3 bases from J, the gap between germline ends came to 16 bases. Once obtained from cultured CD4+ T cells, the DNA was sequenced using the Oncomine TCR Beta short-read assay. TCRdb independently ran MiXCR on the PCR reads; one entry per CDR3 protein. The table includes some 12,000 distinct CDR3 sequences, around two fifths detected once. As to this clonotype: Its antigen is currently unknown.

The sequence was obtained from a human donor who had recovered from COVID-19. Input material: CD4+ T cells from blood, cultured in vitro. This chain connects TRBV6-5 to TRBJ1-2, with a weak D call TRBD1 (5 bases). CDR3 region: CASSYGGGRKYYGYTF. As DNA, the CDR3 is TGTGCCAGCAGTTACGGGGGGGGTCGAAAGTACTATGGCTACACCTTC.